Reported below is one TCR beta chain. These data are taken from a study of CD8+CD57+ T cells in acquired aplastic anemia. Overall study context: Sorted cells (CD4+ and CD8+) yielded DNA amounts that averaged approximately 3.2 ug.

The CDR3 totals 12 residues. Per germline, CDR1 MGHDK and CDR2 SYGVNS. The ends were cut back, 8 bases at V and 7 bases at J, with 9 bases in the middle. The template for TCR beta VDJ and CDR3 sequence profiling was genomic DNA. MiXCR, applied by TCRdb to the reads, yields one record per CDR3 protein. Of 60,000 to 75,000 distinct CDR3 sequences in the sample, 55% were seen once. The genes are TRBV25-1 and TRBJ1-6; the D gene is possibly TRBD1 (5 bases). This TCR was sampled from a human donor in good health, serving as a control. What was sequenced was sorted CD4+, CD8+, or CD8+CD57+ T cells (not recorded which) from PBMCs. This chain's CDR3 is CASGTGNSPLHF. Written as DNA, the CDR3 is TGTGCCAGCGGGACGGGAAATTCACCCCTCCACTTT.